This T cell receptor (beta chain) is from a study of blood T cell repertoires in COVID-19. With 8 bases clipped from V and 1 base from J, the junction kept 6 bases outside the gene matches. Germline lookup yields CDR1 MDHEN and CDR2 SYDVKM. The CDR3 contains 14 residues. Authors' data handling: Estimation of nucleated cell counts was performed using reference gene primer amplification. Assay used: immunoSEQ multiplex PCR; TCRdb lists only in-frame clones, some missing. V and J calls and clone size are given by that table; D and trimming were obtained from the DNA. The data hold about 120,000 clones, with more than 70% observed a single time. This clone was counted only a few times.

This receptor was obtained from a man in his 60s with acute or convalescent COVID-19. The sequencing sample was made of peripheral blood. The chain is built from TRBV28 and TRBJ1-2, with 8 bases lining up with TRBD1. The DNA of the CDR3 is TGTGCCAGCGGGACAGGACAGGGTAACTATGGCTACACCTTC. It encodes CASGTGQGNYGYTF.